Sequencing of this T cell receptor (beta chain) was carried out in a study of blood T cell repertoires in COVID-19. About the research overall: The United States, Italy and Spain provided the acute and convalescent COVID-19 samples. T cells, B-cell-depleted T cells, or PBMCs provided the cDNA or gDNA that served as material.

Under the authors' procedure: Amplification from reference gene primers served as the basis for estimated nucleated cell counts. Here immunoSEQ multiplex PCR was the method, and the copy in TCRdb shows in-frame clones only, minus some. The DNA gave D and trimming, while V, J and clone size come from that table. Of about 160,000 clones in the sample, 87% were seen once. The CDR3 sequence is 13 residues long. Trimming shortened V by 2 bases and J by 3 bases, and 7 bases separated the two germline ends. Looked up from germline, CDR1 is KGHSH and CDR2 is LQKENI. This chain joins TRBV18 and TRBJ1-2, with D possibly being TRBD1 (5 bases). The sample consisted of peripheral blood. The sequence was collected from a man at least 80 years old with acute or convalescent COVID-19. The DNA of the CDR3 is TGTGCCAGCTCACCAGGGGCCGACTATGGCTACACCTTC. Translation gives CASSPGADYGYTF.